This TCR beta chain was profiled in a study of blood T cell repertoires in COVID-19. The wider study: T cells, B-cell-depleted T cells, or PBMCs provided the cDNA or gDNA that served as material.

V gave up 6 bases and J gave up 7 bases; unmatched junction bases: 4. Germline CDR1 MDHEN, CDR2 SYDVKM. CDR3 length equals 13 residues. A single count supports this clone. In the study's own analysis: It was from reference gene primer amplification that nucleated cell counts were estimated. Using immunoSEQ multiplex PCR, the repertoire was profiled, and TCRdb retains in-frame clones only, with some absent. D and trimming were read from the DNA, whereas the V and J calls and clone size are those reported in that table. Of thousands of clones detected, around 88% appear once; the ten largest clones hold approximately 7.5%.

Sequenced material: peripheral blood. V and J are TRBV28 and TRBJ1-5; 9 bases are shared with TRBD1. The clonotype was recovered from a human donor with active COVID-19. The donor label of this sample is uncertain. CDR3 nucleotide sequence: TGTGCCAGCAGGGACAGGGGTCGGCAGCCCCAGCATTTT. Protein: CASRDRGRQPQHF.